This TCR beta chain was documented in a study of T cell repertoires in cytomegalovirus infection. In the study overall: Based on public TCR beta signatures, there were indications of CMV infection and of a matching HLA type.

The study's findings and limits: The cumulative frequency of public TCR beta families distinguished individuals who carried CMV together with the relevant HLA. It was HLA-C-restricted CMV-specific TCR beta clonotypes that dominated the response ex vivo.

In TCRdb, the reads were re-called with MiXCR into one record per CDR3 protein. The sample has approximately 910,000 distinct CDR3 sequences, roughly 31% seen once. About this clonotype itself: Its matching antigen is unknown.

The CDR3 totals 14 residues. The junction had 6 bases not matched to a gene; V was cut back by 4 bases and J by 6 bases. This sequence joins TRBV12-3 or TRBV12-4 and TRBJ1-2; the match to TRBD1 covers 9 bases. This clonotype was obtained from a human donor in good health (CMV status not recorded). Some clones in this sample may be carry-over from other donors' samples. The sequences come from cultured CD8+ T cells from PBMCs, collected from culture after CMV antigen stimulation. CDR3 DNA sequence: TGTGCCAGCAGTTACTTACAGGGGGCCGATGGCTACACCTTC. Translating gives CASSYLQGADGYTF.